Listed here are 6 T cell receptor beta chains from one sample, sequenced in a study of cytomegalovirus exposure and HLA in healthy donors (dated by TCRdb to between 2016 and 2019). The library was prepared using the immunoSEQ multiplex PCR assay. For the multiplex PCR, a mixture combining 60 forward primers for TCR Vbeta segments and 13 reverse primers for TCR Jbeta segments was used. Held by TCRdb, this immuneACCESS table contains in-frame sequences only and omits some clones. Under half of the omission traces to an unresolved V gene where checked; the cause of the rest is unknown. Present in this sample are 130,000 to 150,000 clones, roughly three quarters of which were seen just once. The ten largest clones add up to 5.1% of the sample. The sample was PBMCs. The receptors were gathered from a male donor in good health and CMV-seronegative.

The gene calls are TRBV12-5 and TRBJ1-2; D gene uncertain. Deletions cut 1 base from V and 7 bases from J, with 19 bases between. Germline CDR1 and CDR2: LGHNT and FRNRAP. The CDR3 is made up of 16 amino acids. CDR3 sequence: CASGLATDGGKGGYTF. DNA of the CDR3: TGTGCTAGTGGTTTGGCGACCGACGGAGGGAAAGGTGGCTACACCTTC.

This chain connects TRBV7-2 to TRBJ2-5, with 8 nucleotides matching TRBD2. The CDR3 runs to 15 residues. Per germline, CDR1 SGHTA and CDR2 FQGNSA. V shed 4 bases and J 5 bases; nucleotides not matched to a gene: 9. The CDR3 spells CASSSRSGGGETQYF. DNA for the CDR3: TGTGCCAGCAGCTCCCGGTCGGGGGGGGGTGAGACCCAGTACTTC. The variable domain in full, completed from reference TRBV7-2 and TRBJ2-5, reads GAGVSQSPSNKVTEKGKDVELRCDPISGHTALYWYRQSLGQGLEFLIYFQGNSAPDKSGLPSDRFSAERTGGSVSTLTIQRTQQEDSAVYLCASSSRSGGGETQYFGPGTRLLVL.

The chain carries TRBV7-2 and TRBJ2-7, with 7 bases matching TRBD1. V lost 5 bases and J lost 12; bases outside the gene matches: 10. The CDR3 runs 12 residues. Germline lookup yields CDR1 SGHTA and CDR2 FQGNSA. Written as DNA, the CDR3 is TGTGCCAGCAGCCCGTACGGACAGGATCTGTACTTC. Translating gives CASSPYGQDLYF.

CDR3 region: CASSLAGGTGDYEQYF. The CDR3 coding sequence is TGTGCCAGCAGCTTGGCCGGGGGGACGGGTGATTACGAGCAGTACTTC. V gene TRBV5-4 combines with J gene TRBJ2-7; 7 nucleotides line up with TRBD2. The germline V gene encodes CDR1 SGHNT and CDR2 YYREEE (reference sequence). The CDR3 loop spans 16 amino acids. V shed 0 bases and J 4 bases; nucleotides not matched to a gene: 10.

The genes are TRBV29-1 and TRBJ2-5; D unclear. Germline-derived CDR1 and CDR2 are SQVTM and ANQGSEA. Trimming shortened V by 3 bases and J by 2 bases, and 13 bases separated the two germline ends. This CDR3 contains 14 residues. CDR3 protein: CSVDGSRGQETQYF. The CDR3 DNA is TGCAGCGTTGACGGATCACGCGGTCAAGAGACCCAGTACTTC.

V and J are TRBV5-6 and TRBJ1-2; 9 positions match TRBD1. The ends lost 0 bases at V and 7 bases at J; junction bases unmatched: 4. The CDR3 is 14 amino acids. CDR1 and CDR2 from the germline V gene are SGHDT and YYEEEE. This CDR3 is CASSLGTGDFGYTF. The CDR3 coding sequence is TGTGCCAGCAGCTTGGGGACAGGGGATTTTGGCTACACCTTC.